The 5 T cell receptor beta chains below all came from one sample that was sequenced in a study of T-cell reconstitution after alpha-beta-depleted transplantation in children. Unique molecular identifiers were used to barcode this TCRbeta library. Via MiXCR, TCRdb re-called the PCR reads, giving one row per CDR3 protein. This sample has about 240,000 distinct CDR3 sequences, with around 13% found just once. The source was PBMCs from the stem cell graft donor, collected from the stem cell graft. The receptors were sampled from a human donor who donated a stem cell graft to a child with acute lymphoblastic leukemia.

Ten or more counts support this clonotype. J is TRBJ1-1 and V is TRBV28; unclear D gene. Germline V gives CDR1 MDHEN, CDR2 SYDVKM. This CDR3 has 13 amino acids. V dropped 5 bases and J dropped 6 bases, with 13 bases sitting between them. The CDR3 sequence: CASSVWLGAEAFF. The DNA for the CDR3 is TGTGCCAGCAGTGTGTGGTTGGGAGCTGAAGCTTTCTTT.

This chain connects TRBV7-6 to TRBJ2-2, with 14 positions matching TRBD2. Germline trimming cut 5 bases from V and 7 bases from J; bases unmatched to any gene: 9. CDR3 size: 17 residues. Germline V gene sequence: CDR1 SGHVS, CDR2 FNYEAQ. The CDR3 DNA follows: TGTGCCAGCAGCCCGCGACTAGCGGGAGGGCCAATCGGGGAGCTGTTTTTT. Residues: CASSPRLAGGPIGELFF.

This clonotype was observed many times. J is TRBJ2-3 and V is TRBV13; the match to TRBD2 covers 7 bases. Trimming removed 4 bases from V and 0 bases from J; junction bases left unmatched: 4. This CDR3 has 15 residues. The germline gives CDR1 PRHDT, CDR2 FYEKMQ (reference sequence). CDR3 DNA: TGTGCCAGCAGCTCTACAGCGGGAAGCACAGATACGCAGTATTTT. Protein: CASSSTAGSTDTQYF.

This clonotype occurred many times. V usage is TRBV4-3 and J usage is TRBJ2-1; D call uncertain. This CDR3 is 15 amino acids long. CDR1 is LGHNA and CDR2 is YSLEER in the germline V gene. Trimming took 1 base from V and 2 from J, leaving 9 bases between them. The CDR3 reads CASSQVVHPYNEQFF. In DNA, the CDR3 is TGCGCCAGCAGCCAAGTAGTACACCCCTACAATGAGCAGTTCTTC.

DNA for the CDR3: TGTGCCAGCAGCTTAGGCCCTATCGGGGGAGCCGGAAACACCATATATTTT. It yields the protein CASSLGPIGGAGNTIYF. The chain couples TRBV7-6 to TRBJ1-3; D is perhaps TRBD1 (5 bases). Germline lookup yields CDR1 SGHVS and CDR2 FNYEAQ. Trimming shortened V by 1 base and J by 4 bases, and 17 bases separated the two germline ends. The CDR3 consists of 17 residues. The full variable domain, in which reference TRBV7-6 and TRBJ1-3 provide the parts outside the CDR3, is GAGVSQSPRYKVTKRGQDVALRCDPISGHVSLYWYRQALGQGPEFLTYFNYEAQQDKSGLPNDRFSAERPEGSISTLTIQRTEQRDSAMYRCASSLGPIGGAGNTIYFGEGSWLTVV.